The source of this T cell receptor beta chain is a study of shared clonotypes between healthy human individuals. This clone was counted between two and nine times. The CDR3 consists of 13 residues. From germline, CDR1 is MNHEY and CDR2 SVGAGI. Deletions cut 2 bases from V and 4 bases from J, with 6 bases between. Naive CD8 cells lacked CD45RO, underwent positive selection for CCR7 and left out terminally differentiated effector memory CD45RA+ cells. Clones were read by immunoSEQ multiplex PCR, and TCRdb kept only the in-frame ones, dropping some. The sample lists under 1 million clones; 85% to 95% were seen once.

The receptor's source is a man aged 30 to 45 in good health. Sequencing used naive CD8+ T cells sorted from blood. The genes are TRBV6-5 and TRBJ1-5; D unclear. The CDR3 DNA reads TGTGCCAGCAGTTACGCCGAAAATCAGCCCCAGCATTTT. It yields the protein CASSYAENQPQHF.